The rows below give T cell receptor beta chains drawn from one sample of a study of cytomegalovirus exposure and HLA in healthy donors. Produced via immunoSEQ multiplex PCR; TCRdb's table is partial and in-frame only. In all, the sample yields fewer than 250,000 clones. Sequencing was done on a sample of PBMCs. These receptors originate from a woman aged 25 to 39 in good health and CMV-seropositive. Each CDR3 is given with its conserved first and last residue. A D gene is named only where the DNA matches it firmly.

TRBJ2-1 | TRBD2 | TRBV5-1 | CASSLRASGLAVNNEQFF | TGCGCCAGCAGCTTAAGGGCGTCGGGACTAGCGGTGAACAATGAGCAGTTCTTC
TRBJ2-3 | TRBD2 | TRBV7-2 | CASSLGLALDTQYF | TGTGCCAGCAGCCTGGGACTAGCGCTTGATACGCAGTATTTT
TRBJ1-5 | . | TRBV7-6 | CASGQPQHF | TGTGCCAGTGGCCAGCCCCAGCATTTT
TRBJ2-7 | . | TRBV7-7 | CASSLRTLSYEQYF | TGTGCCAGCAGCCTACGAACGCTCTCCTACGAGCAGTACTTC
TRBJ1-3 | . | TRBV6-1 | CASSRTYQFGDTIYF | TGTGCCAGCAGCCGGACTTATCAGTTTGGGGACACCATATATTTT
TRBJ2-7 | TRBD1 | TRBV30 | CAWSVPRTGSSYEQYF | TGTGCCTGGAGTGTACCTCGGACAGGGAGCTCCTACGAGCAGTACTTC
TRBJ2-3 | TRBD1 | TRBV15 | CATSVRQGETQYF | TGTGCCACCAGCGTGCGACAGGGGGAGACGCAGTATTTT
TRBJ1-3 | . | TRBV19 | CASKPLSSGNTIYF | TGTGCCAGTAAACCATTGAGCTCTGGAAACACCATATATTTT
TRBJ2-1 | . | TRBV7-9 | CASITGPSNEQFF | TGTGCCAGCATCACAGGGCCTTCGAATGAGCAGTTCTTC
TRBJ2-7 | TRBD1 | TRBV19 | CASSRDRGIYEQYF | TGTGCCAGTAGTAGGGACAGGGGGATCTACGAGCAGTACTTC
TRBJ1-1 | TRBD1 | TRBV27 | CASSFSSYRGGNTEAFF | TGTGCCAGCAGTTTCTCCAGCTACAGGGGGGGGAACACTGAAGCTTTCTTT
TRBJ2-7 | . | TRBV7-2 | CASSSDFRGEQYF | TGTGCCAGCAGCTCGGACTTTCGCGGGGAGCAGTACTTC
TRBJ1-2 | . | TRBV19 | CASSVDRLYGYTF | TGTGCCAGTAGTGTCGACAGGCTCTATGGCTACACCTTC
TRBJ2-7 | . | TRBV18 | CASSPPSGTRSYEQYF | TGTGCCAGCTCACCACCATCGGGGACACGCTCCTACGAGCAGTACTTC
TRBJ2-7 | . | TRBV28 | CASENRVLPYEQYF | TGTGCCAGTGAAAACAGGGTACTTCCCTACGAGCAGTACTTC
TRBJ1-4 | TRBD1 | TRBV5-4 | CASSFEQGREKLFF | TGTGCCAGCAGCTTTGAACAGGGGAGGGAAAAACTGTTTTTT
TRBJ2-3 | TRBD1 | TRBV9 | CASSVDEGGLDTQYF | TGTGCCAGCAGCGTAGATGAAGGGGGCCTAGATACGCAGTATTTT
TRBJ2-7 | . | TRBV5-1 | CASRRDFKGSYEQYF | TGCGCCAGCAGACGGGACTTCAAGGGCTCCTACGAGCAGTACTTC
TRBJ1-2 | TRBD1 | TRBV6-1 | CASRGTGYYGYTF | TGTGCCAGCAGGGGGACAGGTTACTATGGCTACACCTTC